This T cell receptor (beta chain) was captured in a study of graft-versus-host responses after intestinal transplantation. Generated by immunoSEQ multiplex PCR, the TCRdb table keeps only in-frame clones and is missing some. The sample comprises 30,000 to 40,000 clones, about 95% of which are singletons, and less than 0.85% rests with the top ten. Germline V lookup: CDR1 SEHNR, CDR2 FQNEAQ (reference sequence). The CDR3 is made up of 16 amino acids. V lost 4 bases, J lost 4 bases, and 5 bases stayed unmatched. General study points: Investigators detected GvH clones in recipient marrow, with some emerging earlier in ileum or blood.

Of note for this clone: Its target is unknown.

The clonotype was recovered from a human patient who received an intestinal transplant, so some T cells may come from the graft donor. The material sequenced was PBMCs, taken 16 days after intestinal transplant. This chain connects TRBV7-9 to TRBJ2-1; 12 bases map to TRBD1. CDR3 loop: CASSSRDRGPYNEQFF. As DNA, the CDR3 is TGTGCCAGCAGCTCTCGGGACAGGGGGCCTTACAATGAGCAGTTCTTC.